This entry lists 16 T cell receptor beta chains sequenced from one sample in a study of metastatic and nonmetastatic thyroid tumors. Each patient came to thyroid surgery without any prior treatment (of any kind). TCRdb reassembled clones from the PCR reads with MiXCR. The repertoire holds more than 35,000 clones, with roughly a sixth as singletons. Sequencing input: blood. The receptors stem from a male donor with papillary thyroid cancer or a benign thyroid nodule (not recorded which). Some clones in this sample may be carry-over from other donors' samples.

CDR3 sequence: CASSSRTGRNQPQHF. The CDR3 DNA is TGTGCCAGCAGCTCCCGGACAGGGAGAAATCAGCCCCAGCATTTT. This chain links TRBV5-6 with TRBJ1-5; 8 bases match TRBD1. CDR1 is SGHDT and CDR2 is YYEEEE in the germline V gene. J was trimmed by 4 bases and V by 3 bases; bases with no gene match: 6. This CDR3 spans 15 amino acids. The variable domain in full, with the rest retrieved from reference TRBV5-6 and TRBJ1-5, is DAGVTQSPTHLIKTRGQQVTLRCSPKSGHDTVSWYQQALGQGPQFIFQYYEEEERQRGNFPDRFSGHQFPNYSSELNVNALLLGDSALYLCASSSRTGRNQPQHFGDGTRLSIL.

This clone appeared many times. The rearrangement uses TRBV5-4 and TRBJ1-4; 10 positions agree with TRBD1. V was pared by 3 bases and J by 5 bases, with 10 bases of the junction left unmatched. The V gene's germline CDR1 is SGHNT and CDR2 YYREEE (reference sequence). The CDR3 runs to 17 residues. In DNA, the CDR3 is TGTGCCAGCAGCTCAAGACAGGGGGCCTTTTCGAATGAAAAACTGTTTTTT. Translation: CASSSRQGAFSNEKLFF.

The rearrangement joins TRBV24-1 to TRBJ2-7; maybe TRBD1 (5 bases). There are 15 residues in the CDR3. Looked up from germline, CDR1 is KGHDR and CDR2 is SFDVKD. V lost 4 bases, J lost 4 bases, and 16 bases lay in between. The CDR3: CATSDSRVPGYEQYF. For the CDR3, the DNA is TGTGCCACCAGTGACTCCAGGGTGCCTGGATACGAGCAGTACTTC.

This clone was counted ten times or more. This chain connects TRBV9 to TRBJ2-6; D is uncertain. This CDR3 has 16 amino acids. V shed 6 bases and J shed 0 bases, with 13 bases lying between them. Germline V gene data show CDR1 as SGDLS and CDR2 as YYNGEE. The CDR3 DNA sequence: TGTGCCAGCACCTCCCTAGAGAACTCTGGGGCCAACGTCCTGACTTTC. Translation gives CASTSLENSGANVLTF.

In this sample, this clone turned up many times. The rearrangement links TRBV20-1 to TRBJ2-1; 8 nucleotides align to TRBD1. The CDR3 covers 14 residues. Germline CDR1 and CDR2: DFQATT and SNEGSKA (reference sequence). The J segment lost 9 bases and the V segment lost 3 bases, leaving 10 bases of the junction unmatched. CDR3 in amino acids: CSARIPQGAGEQFF. CDR3 nucleotide sequence: TGCAGTGCTAGGATTCCCCAGGGGGCGGGTGAGCAGTTCTTC.

As to this clone: This may be a read error, as it is one base from a much larger clone. This CDR3 is also generated by other DNA sequences in the sample. The chain combines TRBV11-2 with TRBJ2-6; no firm D call. In germline, CDR1 is SGHAT, CDR2 FQNNGV. The CDR3 covers 13 residues. This CDR3 is CASSPSGANVLTF. CDR3 sequence (DNA): TGCGCCAGCAGCCCCTCTGGGGCCAACGTCCTGACTTTC.

This clone was seen repeatedly, ten times or more. The chain uses TRBV2 and TRBJ2-5; the match to TRBD1 covers 8 bases. Germline trimming cut 9 bases from V and 2 bases from J; bases unmatched to any gene: 11. Germline V gene data show CDR1 as SNHLY and CDR2 as FYNNEI. The CDR3 sequence is 15 residues long. CDR3 sequence (DNA): TGTGCCAGTTTCTCGGACAGGGCGAGACAAGAGACCCAGTACTTC. It translates to CASFSDRARQETQYF.

A few counts support this clone. The chain employs TRBV4-1 and TRBJ2-1; D may be TRBD2 (5 bases). The germline gives CDR1 MGHRA, CDR2 YSYEKL. Trimming shortened V by 0 bases and J by 7 bases, and 13 bases separated the two germline ends. The CDR3 contains 15 residues. DNA of the CDR3: TGCGCCAGCAGCCAAGAGGTAGCGTATAGTAATGAGCAGTTCTTC. It codes for CASSQEVAYSNEQFF.

This clone was counted between two and nine times. This rearrangement joins TRBV2 to TRBJ2-2; 9 bases are shared with TRBD1. This CDR3 has 15 residues. V gave up 5 bases and J gave up 5 bases; unmatched junction bases: 6. CDR1 SNHLY and CDR2 FYNNEI come from the germline V gene. CDR3 loop: CASSPTGGSTGELFF. The CDR3 DNA reads as TGTGCCAGCAGTCCGACAGGGGGGAGTACCGGGGAGCTGTTTTTT.

This chain joins TRBV20-1 and TRBJ2-2; 8 bases agree with TRBD2. V trimming: 1 base; J trimming: 7 bases; junction bases outside the gene matches: 8. CDR3 length equals 15 residues. The V gene's germline CDR1 is DFQATT and CDR2 SNEGSKA (reference sequence). CDR3 bases: TGCAGTGCTAGAGGAGCGGGAGAAGATATCGGGGAGCTGTTTTTT. Translating gives CSARGAGEDIGELFF.

This chain links TRBV5-1 with TRBJ2-3; D remains ambiguous. CDR3 size: 11 residues. Germline V gene data show CDR1 as SGHRS and CDR2 as YFSETQ. Trimming removed 7 bases from V and 12 bases from J, with 15 bases in between. This CDR3 reads CASAGPETQYF. DNA for the CDR3: TGCGCCAGCGCTGGACCCGAGACCCAGTATTTT.

V usage is TRBV20-1 and J usage is TRBJ1-6; perhaps TRBD1 as D (6 bases). Germline V gene sequence: CDR1 DFQATT, CDR2 SNEGSKA (reference sequence). This CDR3 comprises 14 residues. V lost 0 bases and J 10 bases, leaving 13 bases between the germline ends. The CDR3 DNA follows: TGCAGTGCTAGAGAGGCAACAGGGATCTCACCCCTCCACTTT. It codes for CSAREATGISPLHF.

This clone was picked up many times. The chain has TRBV29-1 and TRBJ2-1; a weak D match, TRBD1 (6 bases). Per germline, CDR1 SQVTM and CDR2 ANQGSEA. CDR3 size: 13 residues. Trimming left V 1 base short and J 3 bases short, with 7 bases between. CDR3 sequence reads: CSVEGTDYNEQFF. CDR3 DNA: TGCAGCGTTGAAGGGACAGACTACAATGAGCAGTTCTTC.

DNA for the CDR3: TGTGCCAGCAGTTTAAAACATCCCGGACAGAGCAATCAGCCCCAGCATTTT. This gives the protein CASSLKHPGQSNQPQHF. The chain recombines TRBV27 with TRBJ1-5, with D possibly being TRBD1 (6 bases). V was shortened by 2 bases and J by 1 base, with 15 bases between the two germline ends. The CDR3 loop spans 17 amino acids. Germline-derived CDR1 and CDR2 are MNHEY and SMNVEV (reference sequence).

The CDR3 reads CASSPRRGGQGAEQYF. The CDR3 DNA is TGTGCCAGCAGCCCACGGAGGGGGGGACAGGGCGCCGAGCAGTACTTC. The chain joins TRBV9 to TRBJ2-7; 9 bases align to TRBD1. Germline V lookup: CDR1 SGDLS, CDR2 YYNGEE. The CDR3 is 16 amino acids. The V and J ends lost 4 bases and 6 bases, in that order; junction bases with no gene match: 14.

This clone showed up many times. The chain combines TRBV28 with TRBJ1-2; D gene ambiguous. Germline V gene lookup returns CDR1 MDHEN and CDR2 SYDVKM. Trimming took 6 bases from V and 2 from J, leaving 16 bases between them. There are 15 residues in the CDR3. The CDR3 loop reads CASSQSRLSNYGYTF. CDR3 DNA sequence: TGTGCCAGCAGCCAATCCAGGTTGTCAAACTATGGCTACACCTTC.